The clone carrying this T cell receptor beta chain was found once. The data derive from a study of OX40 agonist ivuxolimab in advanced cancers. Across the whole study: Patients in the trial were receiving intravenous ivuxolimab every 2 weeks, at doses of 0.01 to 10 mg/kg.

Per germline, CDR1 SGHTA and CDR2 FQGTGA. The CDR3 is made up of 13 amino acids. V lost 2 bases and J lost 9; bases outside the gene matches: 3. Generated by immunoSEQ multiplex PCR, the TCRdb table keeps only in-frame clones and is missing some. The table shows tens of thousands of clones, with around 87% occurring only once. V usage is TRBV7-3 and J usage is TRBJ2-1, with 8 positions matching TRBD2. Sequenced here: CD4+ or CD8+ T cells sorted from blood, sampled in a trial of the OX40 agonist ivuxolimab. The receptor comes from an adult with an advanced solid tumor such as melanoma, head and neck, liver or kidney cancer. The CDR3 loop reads CASSLAGGGEQFF. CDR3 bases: TGTGCCAGCAGCTTAGCGGGGGGCGGTGAGCAGTTCTTC. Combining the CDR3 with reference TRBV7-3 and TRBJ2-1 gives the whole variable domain GAGVSQTPSNKVTEKGKYVELRCDPISGHTALYWYRQSLGQGPEFLIYFQGTGAADDSGLPNDRFFAVRPEGSVSTLKIQRTERGDSAVYLCASSLAGGGEQFFGPGTRLTVL.